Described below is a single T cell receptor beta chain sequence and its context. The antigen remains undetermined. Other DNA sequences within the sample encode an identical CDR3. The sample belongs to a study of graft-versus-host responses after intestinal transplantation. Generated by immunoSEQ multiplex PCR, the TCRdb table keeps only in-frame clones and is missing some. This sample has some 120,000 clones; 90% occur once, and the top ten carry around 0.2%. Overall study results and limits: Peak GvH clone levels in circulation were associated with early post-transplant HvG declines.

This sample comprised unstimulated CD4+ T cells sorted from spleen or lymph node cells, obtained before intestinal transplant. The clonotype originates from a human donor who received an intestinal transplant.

CDR3 protein: CASSPPADTQYF. The CDR3 bases are TGTGCCAGCAGCCCCCCCGCAGATACGCAGTATTTT. The chain uses TRBV7-2 and TRBJ2-3; D gene ambiguous. This CDR3 comprises 12 residues. V gave up 5 bases and J gave up 4 bases, with 7 bases separating them. The germline V gene encodes CDR1 SGHTA and CDR2 FQGNSA.